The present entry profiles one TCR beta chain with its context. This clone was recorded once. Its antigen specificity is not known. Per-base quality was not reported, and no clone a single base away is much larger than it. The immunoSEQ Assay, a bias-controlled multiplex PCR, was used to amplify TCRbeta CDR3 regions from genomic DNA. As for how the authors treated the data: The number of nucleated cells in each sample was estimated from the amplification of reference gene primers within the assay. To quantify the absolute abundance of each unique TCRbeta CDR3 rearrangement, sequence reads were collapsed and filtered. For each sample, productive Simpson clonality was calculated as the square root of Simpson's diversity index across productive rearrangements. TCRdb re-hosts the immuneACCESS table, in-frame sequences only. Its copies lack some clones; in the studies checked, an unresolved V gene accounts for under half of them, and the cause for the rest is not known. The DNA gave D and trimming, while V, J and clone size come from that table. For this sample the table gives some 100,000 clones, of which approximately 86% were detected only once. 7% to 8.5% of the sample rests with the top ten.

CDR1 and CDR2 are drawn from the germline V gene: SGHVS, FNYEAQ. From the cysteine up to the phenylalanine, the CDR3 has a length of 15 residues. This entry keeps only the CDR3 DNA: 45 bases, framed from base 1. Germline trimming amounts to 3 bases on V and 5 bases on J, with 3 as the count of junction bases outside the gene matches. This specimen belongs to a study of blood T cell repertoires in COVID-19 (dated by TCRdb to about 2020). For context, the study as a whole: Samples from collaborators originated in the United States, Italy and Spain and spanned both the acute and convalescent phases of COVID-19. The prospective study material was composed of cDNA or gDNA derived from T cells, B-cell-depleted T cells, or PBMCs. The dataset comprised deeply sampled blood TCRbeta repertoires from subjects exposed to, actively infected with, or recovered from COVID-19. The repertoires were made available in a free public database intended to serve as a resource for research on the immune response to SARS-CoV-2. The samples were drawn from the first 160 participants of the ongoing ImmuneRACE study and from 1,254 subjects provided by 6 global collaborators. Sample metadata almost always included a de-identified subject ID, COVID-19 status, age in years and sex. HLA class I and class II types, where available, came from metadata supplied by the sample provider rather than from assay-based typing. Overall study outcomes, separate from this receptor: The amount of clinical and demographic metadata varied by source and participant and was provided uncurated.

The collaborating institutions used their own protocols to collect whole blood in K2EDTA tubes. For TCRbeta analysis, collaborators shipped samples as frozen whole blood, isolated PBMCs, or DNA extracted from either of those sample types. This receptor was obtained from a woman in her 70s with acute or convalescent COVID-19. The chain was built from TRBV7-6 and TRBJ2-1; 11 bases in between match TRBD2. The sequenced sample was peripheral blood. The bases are TGTGCCAGCAGCTTGGGACTAGCGGAAAACAATGAGCAGTTCTTC. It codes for CASSLGLAENNEQFF.